This T cell receptor beta chain is from a study of blood T cell repertoires in COVID-19. Background on the study: In each case, the material was cDNA or gDNA derived from T cells, B-cell-depleted T cells, or PBMCs.

Germline V gene data show CDR1 as LNHNV and CDR2 as YYDKDF (reference sequence). CDR3 length equals 16 residues. V was trimmed by 3 bases and J by 1 base, leaving 15 bases between them. In the original processing: Estimation of nucleated cell counts was performed using reference gene primer amplification. Data came from immunoSEQ multiplex PCR; TCRdb stores just in-frame clones and leaves some out. V and J calls and clone size are given by that table; D and trimming were obtained from the DNA. The data contain around 140,000 clones, 85% to 90% of them singletons. This receptor was identified in a woman aged 60-70 years with acute or convalescent COVID-19. This chain links TRBV15 with TRBJ2-5, with D possibly being TRBD1 (6 bases). The sequenced material came from peripheral blood. DNA for the CDR3: TGTGCCACCAGCAGTCCGGGACAAGATTCCCAAGAGACCCAGTACTTC. Translating it yields CATSSPGQDSQETQYF.